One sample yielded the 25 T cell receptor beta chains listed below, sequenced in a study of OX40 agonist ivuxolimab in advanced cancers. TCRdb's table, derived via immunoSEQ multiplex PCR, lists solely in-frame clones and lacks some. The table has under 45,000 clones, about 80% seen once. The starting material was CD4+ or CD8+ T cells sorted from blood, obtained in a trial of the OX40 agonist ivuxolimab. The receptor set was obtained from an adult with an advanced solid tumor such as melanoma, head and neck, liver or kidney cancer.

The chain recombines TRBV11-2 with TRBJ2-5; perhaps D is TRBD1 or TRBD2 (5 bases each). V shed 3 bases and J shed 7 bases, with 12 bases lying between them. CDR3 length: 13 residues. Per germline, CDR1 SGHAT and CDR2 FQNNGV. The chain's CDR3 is CASSFDRLRTQYF. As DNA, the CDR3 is TGTGCCAGCAGCTTTGACAGACTACGGACCCAGTACTTC.

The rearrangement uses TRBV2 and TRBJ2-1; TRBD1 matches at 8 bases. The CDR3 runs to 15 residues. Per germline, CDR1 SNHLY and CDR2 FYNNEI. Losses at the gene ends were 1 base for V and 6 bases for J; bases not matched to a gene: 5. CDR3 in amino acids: CASSEEGQGFNEQFF. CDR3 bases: TGTGCCAGCAGTGAAGAAGGACAGGGTTTCAATGAGCAGTTCTTC.

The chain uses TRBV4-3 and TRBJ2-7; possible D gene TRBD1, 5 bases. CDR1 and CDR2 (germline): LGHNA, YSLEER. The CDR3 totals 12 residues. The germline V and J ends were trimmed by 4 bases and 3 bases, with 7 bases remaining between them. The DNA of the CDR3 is TGCGCCAGCAGCCCCAGGGTCTACGAGCAGTACTTC. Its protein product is CASSPRVYEQYF.

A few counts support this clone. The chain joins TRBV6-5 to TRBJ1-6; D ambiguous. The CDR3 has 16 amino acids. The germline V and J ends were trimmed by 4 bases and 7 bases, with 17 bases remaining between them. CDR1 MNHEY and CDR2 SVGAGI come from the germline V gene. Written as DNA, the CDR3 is TGTGCCAGCAGTTTAAGTGGAGGACGACCCAATTCACCCCTCCACTTT. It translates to CASSLSGGRPNSPLHF.

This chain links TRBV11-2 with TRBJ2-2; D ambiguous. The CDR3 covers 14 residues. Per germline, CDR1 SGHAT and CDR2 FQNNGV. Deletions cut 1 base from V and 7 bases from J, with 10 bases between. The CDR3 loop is CASSLVVGHGELFF. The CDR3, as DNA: TGTGCCAGCAGCTTAGTCGTCGGGCACGGGGAGCTGTTTTTT.

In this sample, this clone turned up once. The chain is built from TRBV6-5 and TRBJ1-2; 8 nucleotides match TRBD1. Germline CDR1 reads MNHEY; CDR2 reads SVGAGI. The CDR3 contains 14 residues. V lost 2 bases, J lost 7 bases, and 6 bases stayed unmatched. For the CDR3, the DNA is TGTGCCAGCAGTTACCCGGGACAGGATCGTGGCTACACCTTC. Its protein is CASSYPGQDRGYTF.

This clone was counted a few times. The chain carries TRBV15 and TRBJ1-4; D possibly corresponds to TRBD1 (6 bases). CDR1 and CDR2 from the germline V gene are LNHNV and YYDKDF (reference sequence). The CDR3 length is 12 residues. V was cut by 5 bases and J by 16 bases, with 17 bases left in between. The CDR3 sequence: CATSDGGQQRFF. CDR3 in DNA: TGTGCCACCAGCGATGGAGGACAGCAGCGGTTTTTT.

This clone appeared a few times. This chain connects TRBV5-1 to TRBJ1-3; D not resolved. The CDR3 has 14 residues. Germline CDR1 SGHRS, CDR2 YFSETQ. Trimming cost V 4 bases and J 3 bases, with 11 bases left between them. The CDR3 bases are TGCGCCAGCAGCCTAGGCTCGTTTGGAAACACCATATATTTT. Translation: CASSLGSFGNTIYF.

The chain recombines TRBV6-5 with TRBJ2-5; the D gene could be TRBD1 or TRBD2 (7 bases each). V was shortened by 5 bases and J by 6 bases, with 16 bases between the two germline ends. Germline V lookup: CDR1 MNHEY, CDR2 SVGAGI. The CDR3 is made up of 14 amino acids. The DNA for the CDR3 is TGTGCCAGCAGTAGCGCAGGGGGGGTTCAGACCCAGTACTTC. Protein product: CASSSAGGVQTQYF.

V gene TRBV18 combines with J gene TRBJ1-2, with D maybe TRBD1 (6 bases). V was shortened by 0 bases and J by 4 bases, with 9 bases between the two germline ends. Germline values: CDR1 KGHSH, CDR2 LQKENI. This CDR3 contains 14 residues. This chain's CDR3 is CASSPPGRGYGYTF. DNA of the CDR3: TGTGCCAGCTCACCACCGGGCAGGGGCTATGGCTACACCTTC. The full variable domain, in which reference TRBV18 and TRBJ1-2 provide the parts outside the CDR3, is NAGVMQNPRHLVRRRGQEARLRCSPMKGHSHVYWYRQLPEEGLKFMVYLQKENIIDESGMPKERFSAEFPKEGPSILRIQQVVRGDSAAYFCASSPPGRGYGYTFGSGTRLTVV.

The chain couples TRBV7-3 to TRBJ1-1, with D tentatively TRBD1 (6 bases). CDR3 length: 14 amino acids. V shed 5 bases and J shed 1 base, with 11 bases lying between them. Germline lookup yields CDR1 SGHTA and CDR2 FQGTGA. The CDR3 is CASSLTGGNTEAFF. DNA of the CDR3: TGTGCCAGCAGCCTGACAGGAGGGAACACTGAAGCTTTCTTT.

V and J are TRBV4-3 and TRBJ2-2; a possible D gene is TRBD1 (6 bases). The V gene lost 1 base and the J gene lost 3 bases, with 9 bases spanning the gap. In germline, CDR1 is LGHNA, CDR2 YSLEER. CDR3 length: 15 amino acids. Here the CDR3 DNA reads TGCGCCAGCAGCCAAGGGGCAGGGGACACCGGGGAGCTGTTTTTT. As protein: CASSQGAGDTGELFF.

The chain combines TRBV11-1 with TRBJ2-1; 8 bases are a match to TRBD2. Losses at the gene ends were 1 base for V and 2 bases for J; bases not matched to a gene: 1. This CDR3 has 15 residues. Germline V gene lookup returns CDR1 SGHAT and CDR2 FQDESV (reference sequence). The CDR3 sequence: CASSLDGGAYNEQFF. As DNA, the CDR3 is TGTGCCAGCAGCTTAGACGGGGGGGCCTACAATGAGCAGTTCTTC.

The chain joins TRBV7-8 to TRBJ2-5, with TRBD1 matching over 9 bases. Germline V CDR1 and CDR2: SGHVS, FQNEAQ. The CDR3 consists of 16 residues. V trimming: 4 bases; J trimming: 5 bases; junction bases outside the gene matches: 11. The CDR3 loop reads CASSSTGTGYGETQYF. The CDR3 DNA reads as TGTGCCAGCAGCTCCACCGGGACAGGGTATGGGGAGACCCAGTACTTC. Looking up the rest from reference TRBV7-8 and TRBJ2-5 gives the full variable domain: GAGVSQSPRYKVAKRGQDVALRCDPISGHVSLFWYQQALGQGPEFLTYFQNEAQLDKSGLPSDRFFAERPEGSVSTLKIQRTQQEDSAVYLCASSSTGTGYGETQYFGPGTRLLVL.

The CDR3 DNA follows: TGTGCCAGCAGCTTAGATTCCGGGGGCAGGGGCTACACCTTC. It codes for CASSLDSGGRGYTF. The rearrangement joins TRBV7-2 to TRBJ1-2, with a possible D match to TRBD1 (6 bases). The CDR3 runs to 14 residues. From germline, CDR1 is SGHTA and CDR2 FQGNSA. V was cut by 1 base and J by 8 bases, with 14 bases left in between. The whole variable domain, filled in from reference TRBV7-2 and TRBJ1-2, reads GAGVSQSPSNKVTEKGKDVELRCDPISGHTALYWYRQSLGQGLEFLIYFQGNSAPDKSGLPSDRFSAERTGGSVSTLTIQRTQQEDSAVYLCASSLDSGGRGYTFGSGTRLTVV.

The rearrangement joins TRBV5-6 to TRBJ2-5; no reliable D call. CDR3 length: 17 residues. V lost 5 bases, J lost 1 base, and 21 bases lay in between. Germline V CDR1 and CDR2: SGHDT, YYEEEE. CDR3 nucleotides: TGTGCCAGCAGTTACGAAAACGCGGCGTACTCCCAAGAGACCCAGTACTTC. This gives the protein CASSYENAAYSQETQYF.

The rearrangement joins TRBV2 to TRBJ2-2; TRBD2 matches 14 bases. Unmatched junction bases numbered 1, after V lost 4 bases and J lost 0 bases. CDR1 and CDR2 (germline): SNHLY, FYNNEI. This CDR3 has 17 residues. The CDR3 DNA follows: TGTGCCAGCAGTGGACTAGCGGGAGGGTCGAACACCGGGGAGCTGTTTTTT. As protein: CASSGLAGGSNTGELFF. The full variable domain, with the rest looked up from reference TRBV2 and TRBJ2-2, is EPEVTQTPSHQVTQMGQEVILRCVPISNHLYFYWYRQILGQKVEFLVSFYNNEISEKSEIFDDQFSVERPDGSNFTLKIRSTKLEDSAMYFCASSGLAGGSNTGELFFGEGSRLTVL.

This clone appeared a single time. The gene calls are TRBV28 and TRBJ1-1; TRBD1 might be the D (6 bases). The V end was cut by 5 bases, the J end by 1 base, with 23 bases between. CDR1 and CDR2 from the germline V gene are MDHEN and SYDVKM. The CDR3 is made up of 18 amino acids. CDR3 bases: TGTGCCAGCAGTACACCTAACAGGGTAGTCATCGAGAACACTGAAGCTTTCTTT. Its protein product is CASSTPNRVVIENTEAFF.

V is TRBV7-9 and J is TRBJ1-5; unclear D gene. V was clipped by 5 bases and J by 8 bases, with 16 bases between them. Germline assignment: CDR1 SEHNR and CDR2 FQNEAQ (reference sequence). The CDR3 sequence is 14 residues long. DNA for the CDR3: TGTGCCAGCAGCACATCACAGCGGATGAAGCCCCAGCATTTT. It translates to CASSTSQRMKPQHF.

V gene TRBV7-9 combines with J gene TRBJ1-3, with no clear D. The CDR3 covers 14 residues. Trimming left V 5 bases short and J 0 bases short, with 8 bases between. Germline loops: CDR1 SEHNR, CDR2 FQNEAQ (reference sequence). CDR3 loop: CASSPGSSGNTIYF. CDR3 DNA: TGTGCCAGCAGCCCGGGGAGCTCTGGAAACACCATATATTTT.

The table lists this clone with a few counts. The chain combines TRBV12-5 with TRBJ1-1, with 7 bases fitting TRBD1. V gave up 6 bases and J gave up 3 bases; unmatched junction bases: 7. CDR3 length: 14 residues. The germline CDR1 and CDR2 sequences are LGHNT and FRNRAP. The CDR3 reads CASGRSGGYTEAFF. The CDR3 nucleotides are TGTGCTAGTGGCCGATCAGGGGGGTACACTGAAGCTTTCTTT.

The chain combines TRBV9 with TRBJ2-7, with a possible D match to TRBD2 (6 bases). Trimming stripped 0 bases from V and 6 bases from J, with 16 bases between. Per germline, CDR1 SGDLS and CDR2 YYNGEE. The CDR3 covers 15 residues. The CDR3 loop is CASSVGTRETGEQYF. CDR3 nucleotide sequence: TGTGCCAGCAGCGTAGGAACCCGGGAGACCGGCGAGCAGTACTTC. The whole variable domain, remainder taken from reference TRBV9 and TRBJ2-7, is DSGVTQTPKHLITATGQRVTLRCSPRSGDLSVYWYQQSLDQGLQFLIQYYNGEERAKGNILERFSAQQFPDLHSELNLSSLELGDSALYFCASSVGTRETGEQYFGPGTRLTVT.

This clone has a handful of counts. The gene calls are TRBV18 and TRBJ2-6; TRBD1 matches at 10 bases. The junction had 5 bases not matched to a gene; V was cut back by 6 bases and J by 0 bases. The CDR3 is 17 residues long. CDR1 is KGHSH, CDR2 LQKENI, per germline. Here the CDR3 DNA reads TGTGCCAGCTCGCGGACAGGGGGATTCTCTGGGGCCAACGTCCTGACTTTC. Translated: CASSRTGGFSGANVLTF. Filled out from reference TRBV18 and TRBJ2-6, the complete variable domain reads NAGVMQNPRHLVRRRGQEARLRCSPMKGHSHVYWYRQLPEEGLKFMVYLQKENIIDESGMPKERFSAEFPKEGPSILRIQQVVRGDSAAYFCASSRTGGFSGANVLTFGAGSRLTVL.

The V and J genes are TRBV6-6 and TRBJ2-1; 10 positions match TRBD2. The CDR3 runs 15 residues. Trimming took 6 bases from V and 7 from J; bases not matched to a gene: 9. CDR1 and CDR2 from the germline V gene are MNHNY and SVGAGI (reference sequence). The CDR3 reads CASRHPSGGLNEQFF. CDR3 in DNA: TGTGCCAGCAGACACCCTAGCGGGGGCCTTAATGAGCAGTTCTTC.

The DNA for the CDR3 is TGTGCCAGCAGTGCACATGGGACAGGAGGGACTGAAGCTTTCTTT. It encodes CASSAHGTGGTEAFF. The gene calls are TRBV6-6 and TRBJ1-1, with 8 bases fitting TRBD1. The CDR3 is 15 amino acids. Germline V gene sequence: CDR1 MNHNY, CDR2 SVGAGI (reference sequence). V dropped 5 bases and J dropped 5; count of bases not matched to a gene: 10.